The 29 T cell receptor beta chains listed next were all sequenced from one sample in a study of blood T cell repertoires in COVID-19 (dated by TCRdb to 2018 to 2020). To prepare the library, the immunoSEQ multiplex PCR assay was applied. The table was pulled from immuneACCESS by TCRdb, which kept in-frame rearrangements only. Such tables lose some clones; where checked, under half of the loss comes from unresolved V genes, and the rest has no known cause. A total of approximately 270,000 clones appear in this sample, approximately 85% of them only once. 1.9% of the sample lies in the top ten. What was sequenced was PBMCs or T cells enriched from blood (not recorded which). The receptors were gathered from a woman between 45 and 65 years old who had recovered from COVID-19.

CDR3 amino acids: CASSPGDRGTDTQYF. CDR3 sequence (DNA): TGTGCCAGCAGCCCAGGGGACAGGGGCACAGATACGCAGTATTTT. J is TRBJ2-3 and V is TRBV9, with 9 nucleotides matching TRBD1. The CDR3 consists of 15 residues. Looked up from germline, CDR1 is SGDLS and CDR2 is YYNGEE. Trimming at V came to 4 bases and at J to 1 base, leaving 4 bases not matched to a gene.

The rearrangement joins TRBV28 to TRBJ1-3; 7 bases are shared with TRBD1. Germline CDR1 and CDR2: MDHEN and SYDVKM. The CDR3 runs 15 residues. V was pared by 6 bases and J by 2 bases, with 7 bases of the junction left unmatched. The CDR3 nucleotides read TGTGCCAGCAGCCTGGGGCAGGGGGCTGGAAACACCATATATTTT. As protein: CASSLGQGAGNTIYF.

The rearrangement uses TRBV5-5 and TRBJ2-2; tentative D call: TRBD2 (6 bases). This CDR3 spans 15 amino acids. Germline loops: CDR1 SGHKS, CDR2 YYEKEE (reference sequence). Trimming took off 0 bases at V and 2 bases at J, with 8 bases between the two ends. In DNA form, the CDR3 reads TGTGCCAGCAGCTTGGGCGGGGTAAACACCGGGGAGCTGTTTTTT. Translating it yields CASSLGGVNTGELFF.

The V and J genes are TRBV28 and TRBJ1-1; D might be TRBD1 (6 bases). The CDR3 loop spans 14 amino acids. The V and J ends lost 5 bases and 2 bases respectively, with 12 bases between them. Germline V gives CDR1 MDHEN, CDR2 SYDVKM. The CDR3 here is CASSPLQGNTEAFF. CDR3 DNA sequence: TGTGCCAGCAGTCCCTTACAGGGCAACACTGAAGCTTTCTTT.

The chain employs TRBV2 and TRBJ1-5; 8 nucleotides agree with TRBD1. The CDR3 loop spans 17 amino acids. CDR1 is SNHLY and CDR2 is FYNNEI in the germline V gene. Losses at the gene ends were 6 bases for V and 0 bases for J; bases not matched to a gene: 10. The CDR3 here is CASSRDRGEYSNQPQHF. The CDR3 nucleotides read TGTGCCAGCAGCCGCGACAGGGGCGAATATAGCAATCAGCCCCAGCATTTT. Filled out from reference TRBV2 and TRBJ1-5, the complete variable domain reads EPEVTQTPSHQVTQMGQEVILRCVPISNHLYFYWYRQILGQKVEFLVSFYNNEISEKSEIFDDQFSVERPDGSNFTLKIRSTKLEDSAMYFCASSRDRGEYSNQPQHFGDGTRLSIL.

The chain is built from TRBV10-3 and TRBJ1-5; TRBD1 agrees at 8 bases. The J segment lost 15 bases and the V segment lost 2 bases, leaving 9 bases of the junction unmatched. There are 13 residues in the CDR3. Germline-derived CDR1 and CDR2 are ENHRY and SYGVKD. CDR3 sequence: CAISEGAGGNRHF. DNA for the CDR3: TGTGCCATCAGTGAGGGGGCAGGGGGCAATCGGCATTTT.

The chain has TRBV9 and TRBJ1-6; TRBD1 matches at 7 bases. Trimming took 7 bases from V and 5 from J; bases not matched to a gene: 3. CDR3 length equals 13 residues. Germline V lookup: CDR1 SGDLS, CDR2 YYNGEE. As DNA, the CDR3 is TGTGCCAGCGGTACAGGGGATAATTCACCCCTCCACTTT. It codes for CASGTGDNSPLHF.

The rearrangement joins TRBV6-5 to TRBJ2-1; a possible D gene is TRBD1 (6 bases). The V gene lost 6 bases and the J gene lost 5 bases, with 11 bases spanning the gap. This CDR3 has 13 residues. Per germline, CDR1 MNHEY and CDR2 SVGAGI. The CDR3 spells CASRTGWHNEQFF. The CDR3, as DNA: TGTGCCAGCAGAACAGGGTGGCACAATGAGCAGTTCTTC.

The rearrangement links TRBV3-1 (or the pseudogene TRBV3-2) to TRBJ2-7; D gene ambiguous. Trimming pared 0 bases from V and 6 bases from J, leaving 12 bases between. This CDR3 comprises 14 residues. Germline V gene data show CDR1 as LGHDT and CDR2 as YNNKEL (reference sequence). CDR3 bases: TGTGCCAGCAGCCAAGATTACCAGGTGGGCGAGCAGTACTTC. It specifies CASSQDYQVGEQYF.

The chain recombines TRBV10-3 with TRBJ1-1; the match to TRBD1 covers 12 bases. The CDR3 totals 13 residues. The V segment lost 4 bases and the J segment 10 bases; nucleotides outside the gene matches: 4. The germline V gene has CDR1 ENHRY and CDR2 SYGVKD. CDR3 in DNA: TGTGCCATCAGTGGGGACAGGGGGCGCGGAGCTTTCTTT. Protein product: CAISGDRGRGAFF.

The CDR3: CAWSVRGGRETQYF. CDR3 nucleotide sequence: TGTGCCTGGAGTGTACGGGGGGGCAGAGAGACCCAGTACTTC. The rearrangement uses TRBV30 and TRBJ2-5; TRBD2 aligns across 8 bases. The CDR3 spans 14 residues. In germline, CDR1 is GTSNPN, CDR2 SVGIG (reference sequence). The ends lost 0 bases at V and 4 bases at J; junction bases unmatched: 4. Looking up the rest from reference TRBV30 and TRBJ2-5 gives the full variable domain: SQTIHQWPATLVQPVGSPLSLECTVEGTSNPNLYWYRQAAGRGLQLLFYSVGIGQISSEVPQNLSASRPQDRQFILSSKKLLLSDSGFYLCAWSVRGGRETQYFGPGTRLLVL.

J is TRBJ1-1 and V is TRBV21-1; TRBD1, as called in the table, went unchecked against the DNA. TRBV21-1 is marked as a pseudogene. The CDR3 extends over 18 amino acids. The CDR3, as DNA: TGTGCCAGCAGCAAAATAGGACAGGGAGGGGACATGAACACTGAAGCTTTCTTT. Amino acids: CASSKIGQGGDMNTEAFF.

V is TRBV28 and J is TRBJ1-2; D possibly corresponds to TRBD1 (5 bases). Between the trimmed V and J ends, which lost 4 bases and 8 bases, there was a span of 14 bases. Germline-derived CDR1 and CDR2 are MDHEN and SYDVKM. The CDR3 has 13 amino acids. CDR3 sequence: CASSSAQGRGYTF. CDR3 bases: TGTGCCAGCAGTTCAGCCCAGGGAAGAGGCTACACCTTC.

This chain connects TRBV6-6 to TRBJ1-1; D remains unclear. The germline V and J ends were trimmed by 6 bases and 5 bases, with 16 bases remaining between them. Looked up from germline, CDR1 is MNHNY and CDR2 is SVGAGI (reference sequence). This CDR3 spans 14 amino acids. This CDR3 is CASSVTPGGTEAFF. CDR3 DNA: TGTGCCAGCAGCGTTACCCCGGGTGGGACTGAAGCTTTCTTT.

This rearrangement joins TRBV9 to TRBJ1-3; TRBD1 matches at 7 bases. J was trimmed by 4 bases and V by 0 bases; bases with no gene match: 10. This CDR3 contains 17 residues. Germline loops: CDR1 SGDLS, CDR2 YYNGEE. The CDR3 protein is CASSVAPSTGQGNTIYF. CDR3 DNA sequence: TGTGCCAGCAGCGTAGCACCCTCGACAGGGCAGGGAAACACCATATATTTT.

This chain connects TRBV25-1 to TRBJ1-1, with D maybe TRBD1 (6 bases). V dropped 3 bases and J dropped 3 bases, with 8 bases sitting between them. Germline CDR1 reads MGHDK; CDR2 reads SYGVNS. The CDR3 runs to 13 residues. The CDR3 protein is CASSDGTHTEAFF. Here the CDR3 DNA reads TGTGCCAGCAGTGATGGGACACACACTGAAGCTTTCTTT.

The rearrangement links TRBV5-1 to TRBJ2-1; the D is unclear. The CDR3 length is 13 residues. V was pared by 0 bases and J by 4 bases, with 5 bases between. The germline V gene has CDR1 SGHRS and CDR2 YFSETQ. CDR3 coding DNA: TGCGCCAGCAGCTTGGACGGTTACAATGAGCAGTTCTTC. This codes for CASSLDGYNEQFF.

The CDR3 coding sequence is TGTGCCAGCAGTTCCGGGAGGACTAATGAAAAACTGTTTTTT. Amino acid sequence: CASSSGRTNEKLFF. The V call is TRBV2, the J call TRBJ1-4; D unclear. CDR1 and CDR2 (germline): SNHLY, FYNNEI. Trimming removed 5 bases from V and 2 bases from J, with 9 bases in between. CDR3 length equals 14 residues.

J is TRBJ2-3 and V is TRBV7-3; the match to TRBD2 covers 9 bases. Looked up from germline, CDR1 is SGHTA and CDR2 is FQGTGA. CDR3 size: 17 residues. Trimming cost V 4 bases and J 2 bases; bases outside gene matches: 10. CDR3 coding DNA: TGTGCCAGCAGCTCTGGGGGAAGCGGGAGGCCCACAGATACGCAGTATTTT. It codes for CASSSGGSGRPTDTQYF. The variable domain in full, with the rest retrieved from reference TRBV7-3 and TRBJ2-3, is GAGVSQTPSNKVTEKGKYVELRCDPISGHTALYWYRQSLGQGPEFLIYFQGTGAADDSGLPNDRFFAVRPEGSVSTLKIQRTERGDSAVYLCASSSGGSGRPTDTQYFGPGTRLTVL.

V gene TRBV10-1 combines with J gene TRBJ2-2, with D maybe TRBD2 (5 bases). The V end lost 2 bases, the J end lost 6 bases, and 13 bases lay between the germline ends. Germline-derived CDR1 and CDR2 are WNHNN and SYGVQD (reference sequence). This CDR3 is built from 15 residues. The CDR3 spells CASSEQSSRAGELFF. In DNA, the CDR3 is TGCGCCAGCAGTGAGCAATCTAGCCGGGCCGGGGAGCTGTTTTTT.

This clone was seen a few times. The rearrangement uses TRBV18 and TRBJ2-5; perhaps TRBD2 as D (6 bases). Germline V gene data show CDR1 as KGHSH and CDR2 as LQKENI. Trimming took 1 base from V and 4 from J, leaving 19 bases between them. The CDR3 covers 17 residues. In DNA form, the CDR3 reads TGTGCCAGCTCACCACTCGGAGGCGGGACCCGAATAGAGACCCAGTACTTC. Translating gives CASSPLGGGTRIETQYF.

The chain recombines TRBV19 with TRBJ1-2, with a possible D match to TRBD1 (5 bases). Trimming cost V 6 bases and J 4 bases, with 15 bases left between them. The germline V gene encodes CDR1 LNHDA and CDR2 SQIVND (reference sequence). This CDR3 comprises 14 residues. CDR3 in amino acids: CASRTSTGIYGYTF. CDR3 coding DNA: TGTGCCAGTAGGACCTCTACAGGAATCTATGGCTACACCTTC.

The CDR3 region is CASSLGQGLGGEAFF. CDR3 DNA: TGCGCCAGCAGCCTAGGACAGGGTCTGGGAGGTGAAGCTTTCTTT. The chain joins TRBV5-1 to TRBJ1-1; 8 bases fit TRBD1. Germline V gives CDR1 SGHRS, CDR2 YFSETQ. The CDR3 is made up of 15 amino acids. The V segment lost 4 bases and the J segment 7 bases; nucleotides outside the gene matches: 12. The whole variable domain, filled in from reference TRBV5-1 and TRBJ1-1, reads KAGVTQTPRYLIKTRGQQVTLSCSPISGHRSVSWYQQTPGQGLQFLFEYFSETQRNKGNFPGRFSGRQFSNSRSEMNVSTLELGDSALYLCASSLGQGLGGEAFFGQGTRLTVV.

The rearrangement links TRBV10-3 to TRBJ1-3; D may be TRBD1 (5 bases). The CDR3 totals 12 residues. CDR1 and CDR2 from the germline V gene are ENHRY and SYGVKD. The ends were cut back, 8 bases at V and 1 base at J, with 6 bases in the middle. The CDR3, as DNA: TGTGCCATCCAGGGTTCTGGAAACACCATATATTTT. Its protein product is CAIQGSGNTIYF.

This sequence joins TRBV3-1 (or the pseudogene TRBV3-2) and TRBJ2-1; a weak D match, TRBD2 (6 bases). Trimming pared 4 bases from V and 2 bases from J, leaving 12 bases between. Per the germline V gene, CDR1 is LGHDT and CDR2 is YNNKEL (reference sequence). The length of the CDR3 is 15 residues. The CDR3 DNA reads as TGTGCCAGCAGCCTGGGACTGGAAGCCTACAATGAGCAGTTCTTC. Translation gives CASSLGLEAYNEQFF.

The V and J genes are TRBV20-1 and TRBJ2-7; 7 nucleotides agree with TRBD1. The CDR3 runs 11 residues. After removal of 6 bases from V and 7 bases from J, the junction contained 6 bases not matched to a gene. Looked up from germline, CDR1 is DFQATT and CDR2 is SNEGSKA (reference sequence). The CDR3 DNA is TGCAGTGCCGCGACAGGGTGGGAGCAGTACTTC. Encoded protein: CSAATGWEQYF.

CDR3 amino acids: CASSVTSTGFEKLFF. The CDR3 DNA reads as TGTGCCAGCAGCGTAACCTCGACAGGGTTCGAAAAACTGTTTTTT. The genes are TRBV9 and TRBJ1-4; 7 bases agree with TRBD1. This CDR3 comprises 15 residues. With 1 base clipped from V and 8 bases from J, the junction kept 8 bases outside the gene matches. CDR1 is SGDLS, CDR2 YYNGEE, per germline. Variable domain in full (rest from reference TRBV9 and TRBJ1-4): DSGVTQTPKHLITATGQRVTLRCSPRSGDLSVYWYQQSLDQGLQFLIQYYNGEERAKGNILERFSAQQFPDLHSELNLSSLELGDSALYFCASSVTSTGFEKLFFGSGTQLSVL.

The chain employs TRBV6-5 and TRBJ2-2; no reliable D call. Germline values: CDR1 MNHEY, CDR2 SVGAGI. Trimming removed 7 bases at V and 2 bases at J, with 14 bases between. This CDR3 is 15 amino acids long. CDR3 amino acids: CASKQALENTGELFF. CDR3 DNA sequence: TGTGCCAGCAAGCAGGCCTTAGAAAACACCGGGGAGCTGTTTTTT.

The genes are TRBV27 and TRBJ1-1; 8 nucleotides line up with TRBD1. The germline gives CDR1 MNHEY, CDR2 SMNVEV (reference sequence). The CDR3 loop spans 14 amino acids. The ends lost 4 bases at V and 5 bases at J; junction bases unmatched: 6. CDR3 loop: CASSSTGGLTEAFF. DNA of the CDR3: TGTGCCAGCAGTTCTACAGGGGGTTTAACTGAAGCTTTCTTT.